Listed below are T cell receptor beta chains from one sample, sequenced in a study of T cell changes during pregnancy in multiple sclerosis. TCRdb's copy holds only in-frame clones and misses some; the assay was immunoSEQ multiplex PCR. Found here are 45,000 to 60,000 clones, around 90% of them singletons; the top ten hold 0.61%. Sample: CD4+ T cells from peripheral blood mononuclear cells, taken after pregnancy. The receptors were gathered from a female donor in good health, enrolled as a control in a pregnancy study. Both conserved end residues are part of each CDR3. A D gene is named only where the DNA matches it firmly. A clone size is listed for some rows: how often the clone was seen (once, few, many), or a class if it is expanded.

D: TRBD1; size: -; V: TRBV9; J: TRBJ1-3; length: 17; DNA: TGTGCCAGCAGCGTAGGGTTAAGGGGGCAATCTGGAAACACCATATATTTT; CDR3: CASSVGLRGQSGNTIYF
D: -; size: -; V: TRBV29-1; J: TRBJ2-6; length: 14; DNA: TGCAGCGTTGAAGACAGGGATAATGCCAACGTCCTGACTTTC; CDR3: CSVEDRDNANVLTF
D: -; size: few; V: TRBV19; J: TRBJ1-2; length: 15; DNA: TGTGCCAGTAGTTCTCCGGGACTCAGAAACTATGGCTACACCTTC; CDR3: CASSSPGLRNYGYTF
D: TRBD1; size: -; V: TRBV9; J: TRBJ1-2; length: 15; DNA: TGTGCCAGCAGCGTAGGGGTAGGGGGCGGCTATGGCTACACCTTC; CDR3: CASSVGVGGGYGYTF
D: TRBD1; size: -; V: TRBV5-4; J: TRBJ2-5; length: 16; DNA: TGTGCCAGCAGCTCCCGTCGCCAGGGGGCCGGGGAGACCCAGTACTTC; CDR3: CASSSRRQGAGETQYF
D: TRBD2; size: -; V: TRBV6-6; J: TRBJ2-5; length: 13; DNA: TGTGCCAGCAGTTACCCTAGCGGGGAGACCCAGTACTTC; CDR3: CASSYPSGETQYF
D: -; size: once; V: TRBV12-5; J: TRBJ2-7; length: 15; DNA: TGTGCTAGTGGCTTAAGCAGGACAGAAACCTACGAGCAGTACTTC; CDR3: CASGLSRTETYEQYF
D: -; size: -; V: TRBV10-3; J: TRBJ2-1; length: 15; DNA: TGTGCCATCAGTGAAGGCTGGAGCTCCTACAATGAGCAGTTCTTC; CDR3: CAISEGWSSYNEQFF
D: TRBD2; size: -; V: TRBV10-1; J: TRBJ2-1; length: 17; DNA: TGCGCCAGCAGTGAGTCGATTACTAGCGGGGTATACAATGAGCAGTTCTTC; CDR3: CASSESITSGVYNEQFF
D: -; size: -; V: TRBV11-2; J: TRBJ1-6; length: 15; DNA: TGTGCCAGCAGATATGGGCAGGGGACGGGTTCACCCCTCCACTTT; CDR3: CASRYGQGTGSPLHF
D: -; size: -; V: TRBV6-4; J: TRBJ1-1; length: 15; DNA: TGTGCCAGCAGTGACACATCTGGAGGTGACACTGAAGCTTTCTTT; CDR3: CASSDTSGGDTEAFF
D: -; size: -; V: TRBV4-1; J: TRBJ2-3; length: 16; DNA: TGCGCCAGCAGCCAAGAAGACGCTAGTACTAGCTATACGCAGTATTTT; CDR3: CASSQEDASTSYTQYF
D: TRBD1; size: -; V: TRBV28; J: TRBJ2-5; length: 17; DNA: TGTGCCAGCAGTTCGCCGGGACAGGGGCCCCGAAGGGAGACCCAGTACTTC; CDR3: CASSSPGQGPRRETQYF
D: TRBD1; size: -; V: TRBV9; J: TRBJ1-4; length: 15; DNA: TGTGCCAGCAGCTCGAGGACAGGATATAATGAAAAACTGTTTTTT; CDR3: CASSSRTGYNEKLFF
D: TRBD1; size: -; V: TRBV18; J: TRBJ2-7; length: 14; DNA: TGTGCCAGCTCACCTAACAGGGGACCTTCCGAGCAGTACTTC; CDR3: CASSPNRGPSEQYF
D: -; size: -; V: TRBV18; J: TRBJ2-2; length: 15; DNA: TGTGCCAGCTCAAGGGACACTTGGAACACCGGGGAGCTGTTTTTT; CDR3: CASSRDTWNTGELFF
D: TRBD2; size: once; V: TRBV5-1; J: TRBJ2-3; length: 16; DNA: TGCGCCAGCCGCCTTGGGACTAGCGGTAGCACAGATACGCAGTATTTT; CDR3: CASRLGTSGSTDTQYF
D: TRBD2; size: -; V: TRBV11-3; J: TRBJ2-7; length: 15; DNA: TGTGCCAGCAGCCCGACTAGCGGGGGGACCTACGAGCAGTACTTC; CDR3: CASSPTSGGTYEQYF
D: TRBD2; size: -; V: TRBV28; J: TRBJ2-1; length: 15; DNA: TGTGCCAGCAGTTTACAGCGGGAGGGCCCAAATGAGCAGTTCTTC; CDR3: CASSLQREGPNEQFF
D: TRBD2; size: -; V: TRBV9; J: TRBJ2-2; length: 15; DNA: TGTGCCAGCAGCGCCCGTAGCGGGGGGGCCGGGGAGCTGTTTTTT; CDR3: CASSARSGGAGELFF
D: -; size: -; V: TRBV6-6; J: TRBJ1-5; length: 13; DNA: TGTGCCAGCAGTTACCCGGGCAATCAGCCCCAGCATTTT; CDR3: CASSYPGNQPQHF
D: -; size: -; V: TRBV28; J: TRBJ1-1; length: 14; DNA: TGTGCCAGCAGATGGGTTGTGGTAGCGGCGGAAGCTTTCTTT; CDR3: CASRWVVVAAEAFF
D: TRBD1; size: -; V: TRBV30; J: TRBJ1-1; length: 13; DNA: TGTGCCTGGCGGACAGGGGCTGGGACTGAAGCTTTCTTT; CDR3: CAWRTGAGTEAFF
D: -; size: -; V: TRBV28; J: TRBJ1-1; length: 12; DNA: TGTGCCAGCAGTGCCGGGAGTACTGAAGCTTTCTTT; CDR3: CASSAGSTEAFF
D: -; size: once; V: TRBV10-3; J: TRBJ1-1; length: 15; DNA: TGTGCCACCTTCGGTGTGAGGGAGGGGGGCACTGAAGCTTTCTTT; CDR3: CATFGVREGGTEAFF
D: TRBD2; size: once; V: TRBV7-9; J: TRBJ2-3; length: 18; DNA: TGTGCCAGCAGCCTCGGGACTAGCGGGATCGCTAGCACAGATACGCAGTATTTT; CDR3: CASSLGTSGIASTDTQYF
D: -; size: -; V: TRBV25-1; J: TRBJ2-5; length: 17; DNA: TGTGCCAGCAGTGAATATACGGGTAGGGGTAACCAGGAGACCCAGTACTTC; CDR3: CASSEYTGRGNQETQYF
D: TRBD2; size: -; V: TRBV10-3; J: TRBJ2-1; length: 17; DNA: TGTGCCATCAGTGAGTCTAACGGACTAGCGGGAAACAATGAGCAGTTCTTC; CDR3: CAISESNGLAGNNEQFF
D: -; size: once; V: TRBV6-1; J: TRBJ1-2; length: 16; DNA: TGTGCCAGCAGTGAATCCCCCGCAGGGGCAATCGACGGCTACACCTTC; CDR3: CASSESPAGAIDGYTF
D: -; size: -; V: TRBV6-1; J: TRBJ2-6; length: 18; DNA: TGTGCCAGCAGTGTAGTCAGGGAATGTAACAGTCGGGCCAACGTCCTGACTTTC; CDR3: CASSVVRECNSRANVLTF
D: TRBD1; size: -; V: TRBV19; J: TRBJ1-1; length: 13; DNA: TGTGCCAGTAACTGGGACAGGTCCACTGAAGCTTTCTTT; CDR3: CASNWDRSTEAFF
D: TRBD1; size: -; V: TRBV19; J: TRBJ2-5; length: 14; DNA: TGTGCCAGTCGGGACAGTGGGGGCGAAGAGACCCAGTACTTC; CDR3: CASRDSGGEETQYF
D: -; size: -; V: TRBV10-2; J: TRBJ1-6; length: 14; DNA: TGCGCCAGCAGTGAGTCGCAGGGCGGTTCACCCCTCCACTTT; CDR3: CASSESQGGSPLHF
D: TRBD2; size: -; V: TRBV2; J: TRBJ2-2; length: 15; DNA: TGTGCCAGCAGTGAGACTAGCGGGAACACCGGGGAGCTGTTTTTT; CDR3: CASSETSGNTGELFF
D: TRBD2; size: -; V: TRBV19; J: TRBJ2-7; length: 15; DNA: TGTGCCAGTAGTATGCTTGGTGATTGGGGGGGCGAGCAGTACTTC; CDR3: CASSMLGDWGGEQYF
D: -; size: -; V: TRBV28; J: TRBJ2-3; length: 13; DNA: TGTGCCAGCAGCCCCCAGTTGGCAGATACGCAGTATTTT; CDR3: CASSPQLADTQYF
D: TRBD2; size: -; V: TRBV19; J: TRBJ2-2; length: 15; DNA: TGTGCCAGTAGGACTAGCGGGAGTATCGTCGGGGAGCTGTTTTTT; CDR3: CASRTSGSIVGELFF
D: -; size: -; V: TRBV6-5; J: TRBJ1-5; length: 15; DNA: TGTGCCAGCACCCAGTCGGGAGGACCCAATCAGCCCCAGCATTTT; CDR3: CASTQSGGPNQPQHF
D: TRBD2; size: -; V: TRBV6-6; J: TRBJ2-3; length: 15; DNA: TGTGCCAGCAGGATCGGCGGGAGTGACACAGATACGCAGTATTTT; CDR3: CASRIGGSDTDTQYF
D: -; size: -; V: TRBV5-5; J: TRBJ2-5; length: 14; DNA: TGTGCCAGCAGCGACAGCAGGTACCAAGAGACCCAGTACTTC; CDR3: CASSDSRYQETQYF
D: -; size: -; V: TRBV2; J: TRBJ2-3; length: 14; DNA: TGTGCCAGCAGGGCTAGAAGTAGCACAGATACGCAGTATTTT; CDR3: CASRARSSTDTQYF
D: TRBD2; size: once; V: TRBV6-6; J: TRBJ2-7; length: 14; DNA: TGTGCCAGCAGTTACTCGAAGGGAGGGTACGAGCAGTACTTC; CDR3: CASSYSKGGYEQYF
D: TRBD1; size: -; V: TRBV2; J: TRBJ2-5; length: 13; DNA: TGTGCCAGCAGTGTGAGGGGGCCAGAGACCCAGTACTTC; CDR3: CASSVRGPETQYF
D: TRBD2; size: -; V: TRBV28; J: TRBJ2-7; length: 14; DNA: TGTGCCAGCGGCGTTAGTAGCGGGAGCTACGAGCAGTACTTC; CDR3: CASGVSSGSYEQYF
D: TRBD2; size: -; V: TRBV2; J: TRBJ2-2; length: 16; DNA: TGTGCCAGCAGTGAAGGGACTAGCGGGAGTGACGGGGAGCTGTTTTTT; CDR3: CASSEGTSGSDGELFF
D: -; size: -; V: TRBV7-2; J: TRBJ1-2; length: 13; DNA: TGTGCCAGCAGCTTATACCAGGGCGATGGCTACACCTTC; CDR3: CASSLYQGDGYTF
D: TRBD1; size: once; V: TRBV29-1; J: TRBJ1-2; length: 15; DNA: TGCAGCGCAGCCCAGGCACAGGGGCCCAACTATGGCTACACCTTC; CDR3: CSAAQAQGPNYGYTF
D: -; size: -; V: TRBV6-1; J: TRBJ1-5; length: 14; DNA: TGTGCCAGCAACGGCCCGGACAGAAATCAGCCCCAGCATTTT; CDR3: CASNGPDRNQPQHF
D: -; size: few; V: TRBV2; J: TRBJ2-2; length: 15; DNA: TGTGCCAGCAGTCCTCTGCGGGCCAACACCGGGGAGCTGTTTTTT; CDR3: CASSPLRANTGELFF
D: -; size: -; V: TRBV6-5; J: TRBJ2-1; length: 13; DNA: TGTGCCAGCAGCCCCGGACTATCCGCTGAGCAGTTCTTC; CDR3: CASSPGLSAEQFF
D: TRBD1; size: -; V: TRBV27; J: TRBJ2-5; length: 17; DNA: TGTGCCAGCAGCCAAAACCGGGACAGGGGGCGTAGAGAGACCCAGTACTTC; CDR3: CASSQNRDRGRRETQYF
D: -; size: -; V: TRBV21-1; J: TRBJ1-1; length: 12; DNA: TGTGCCATCGTACGCGGAAACACTGAAGCTTTCTTT; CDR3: CAIVRGNTEAFF
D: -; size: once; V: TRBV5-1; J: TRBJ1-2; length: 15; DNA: TGCGCCAGCAGCTACGAGGGGGTCACGATGTATGGCTACACCTTC; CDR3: CASSYEGVTMYGYTF
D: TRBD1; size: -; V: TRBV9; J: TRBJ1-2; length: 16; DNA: TGTGCCAGCAGCGAGAGGGGACAGGGTGTCCGCTATGGCTACACCTTC; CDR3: CASSERGQGVRYGYTF
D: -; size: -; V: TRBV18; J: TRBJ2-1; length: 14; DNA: TGTGCCAGCTCATCCCAAGACAGTTACAATGAGCAGTTCTTC; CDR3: CASSSQDSYNEQFF
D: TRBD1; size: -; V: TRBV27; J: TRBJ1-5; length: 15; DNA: TGTGCCAGCAGGCAGGGGGCCAGGGGGTATTTGCCCCAGCATTTT; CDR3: CASRQGARGYLPQHF